The clone carrying this TCR beta chain occurred many times. The antigen remains unidentified. Every patient was untreated before thyroid surgery. This sample is drawn from a study of metastatic and nonmetastatic thyroid tumors. Study overall: Both malignant and benign thyroid patients supplied peripheral blood and tumor or nodule tissue samples, across which the repertoires of these patients were then compared.

In the authors' workflow: Variation in CDR3 across clinicopathological groups served as the basis for constructing a distant-metastasis classifier in papillary thyroid cancer. TCRdb reprocessed the PCR reads using MiXCR. The V and J calls, along with clone size, are taken from TCRdb and not from the paper's own processing. The sample has roughly 13,000 clones, about 27% seen once. Study outcomes and limitations: As reported, TCR beta diversity in blood and tumor was significantly higher in malignant thyroid tumors than in benign nodules.

CDR1 and CDR2 from the germline V gene are SGHRS and YFSETQ. CDR3 length: 13 amino acids. Trimming took off 6 bases at V and 2 bases at J, with 10 bases between the two ends. The chain recombines TRBV5-1 with TRBJ2-3; D is undetermined. This sequence was found in a female donor with papillary thyroid cancer or a benign thyroid nodule (not recorded which). Some clones in this sample may be carry-over from other donors' samples. Sequences were obtained from tumor tissue. The CDR3: CASTRDNTDTQYF. CDR3 sequence (DNA): TGCGCCAGCACTAGGGATAACACAGATACGCAGTATTTT.